A single sample gave rise to the 14 T cell receptor beta chains below, sequenced in a study of glioma-infiltrating T cells. Amplification of TCR alpha and beta CDR3 regions from RNA used iRepertoire nested multiplex PCR. TCRdb re-analysed the multiplex PCR reads in MiXCR, keeping a single row per CDR3 protein. The profile shows around 99,000 distinct CDR3 sequences, less than 30% of them singletons. The specimen sequenced was glioma tissue, nonneoplastic brain tissue, or PBMCs (not recorded which). These TCRs come from a human donor with low-grade glioma or glioblastoma, undergoing nonglioma brain surgery, or in good health (not recorded which).

There are many counts of this clonotype. The chain is built from TRBV29-1 and TRBJ1-2; 7 bases agree with TRBD1. Trimming at V came to 4 bases and at J to 4 bases, leaving 12 bases not matched to a gene. The CDR3 totals 15 residues. Germline V lookup: CDR1 SQVTM, CDR2 ANQGSEA. In nucleotides, the CDR3 is TGCAGCGTTGCCCGTGGACAGGCTGGGACCTATGGCTACACCTTC. Protein: CSVARGQAGTYGYTF.

The rearrangement uses TRBV19 and TRBJ1-5; D is uncertain. The germline gives CDR1 LNHDA, CDR2 SQIVND (reference sequence). V lost 8 bases to trimming and J lost 0 bases, with 17 bases between them. The CDR3 has 16 amino acids. CDR3 sequence: CASQAKVRFSNQPQHF. The CDR3 region has the DNA TGTGCCAGTCAAGCCAAGGTGAGGTTTAGCAATCAGCCCCAGCATTTT.

Turning to this clonotype: This may be a read error, as it is one base from a much larger clone. This chain uses TRBV5-1 with TRBJ1-1, with D possibly TRBD1 on 6 matching bases. The CDR3 contains 13 residues. Germline lookup yields CDR1 SGHRS and CDR2 YFSETQ. The CDR3 coding sequence is TGCGACAGCATGACACAGGGGAACACTGAAGCTTTCTTT. Its translation is CDSMTQGNTEAFF.

This clonotype was found many times. This chain uses TRBV20-1 with TRBJ2-7; weak D call: TRBD1 (6 bases). The CDR3 has 13 amino acids. From germline, CDR1 is DFQATT and CDR2 SNEGSKA (reference sequence). Trimming removed 2 bases at V and 0 bases at J, with 8 bases between. The CDR3 sequence: CSARTGSSYEQYF. CDR3 nucleotide sequence: TGCAGTGCTAGAACAGGGAGCTCCTACGAGCAGTACTTC.

This clonotype has ten or more counts. V gene TRBV27 combines with J gene TRBJ1-1; D possibly corresponds to TRBD1 (6 bases). Germline-derived CDR1 and CDR2 are MNHEY and SMNVEV (reference sequence). The CDR3 extends over 14 amino acids. Trimming removed 5 bases at V and 1 base at J, with 11 bases between. Here the CDR3 reads CASSRKQGNTEAFF. The CDR3 region has the DNA TGTGCCAGCAGTCGAAAACAGGGGAACACTGAAGCTTTCTTT.

Comments on this clonotype: Being one base from a much bigger clone, this may be a read error. This chain uses TRBV6-1 with TRBJ2-1; D might be TRBD1 (6 bases). The CDR3 spans 13 residues. The V end was cut by 5 bases, the J end by 11 bases, with 16 bases between. The germline V gene has CDR1 MNHNS and CDR2 SASEGT. CDR3 residues: CASSKKPQGKQFF. As DNA, the CDR3 is TGTGCCAGCAGTAAAAAGCCACAGGGAAAGCAGTTCTTC.

This clonotype was seen many times. This CDR3 is CASRPGQLYEQYF. In DNA, the CDR3 is TGTGCCAGCAGACCGGGACAGTTGTACGAGCAGTACTTC. V usage is TRBV12-3 or TRBV12-4 and J usage is TRBJ2-7, with 7 bases lining up with TRBD1. This CDR3 contains 13 residues. V shed 6 bases and J 4 bases; nucleotides not matched to a gene: 6.

This clonotype has a count of ten or more. This sequence joins TRBV5-1 and TRBJ2-7, with 8 bases matching TRBD1. V lost 4 bases and J lost 3; bases outside the gene matches: 9. The V gene's germline CDR1 is SGHRS and CDR2 YFSETQ. The CDR3 is 15 amino acids. CDR3 sequence: CASSPRTGMNYEQYF. The CDR3 DNA reads TGCGCCAGCAGCCCCAGGACAGGGATGAACTACGAGCAGTACTTC.

This rearrangement joins TRBV24-1 to TRBJ2-1, with 9 positions matching TRBD1. J was trimmed by 11 bases and V by 4 bases; bases with no gene match: 14. The CDR3 contains 16 residues. Germline V lookup: CDR1 KGHDR, CDR2 SFDVKD. The CDR3 DNA is TGTGCCACCAGTGACCCCGACAGGGGGGCAAGGAATAAGCAGTTCTTC. It codes for CATSDPDRGARNKQFF.

This clonotype occurred many times. The chain recombines TRBV4-2 with TRBJ2-1; 7 bases map to TRBD1. CDR1 is LGHNA and CDR2 is YNFKEQ in the germline V gene. The CDR3 has 17 amino acids. J was trimmed by 2 bases and V by 1 base; bases with no gene match: 8. CDR3 DNA: TGTGCCAGCAGCCAAGCGATCCGGGACAGAACCTACAATGAGCAGTTCTTC. Encoded protein: CASSQAIRDRTYNEQFF.

This clonotype was observed many times. This sequence joins TRBV15 and TRBJ1-5; 7 nucleotides align to TRBD1. The CDR3 totals 15 residues. The V and J ends lost 2 bases and 9 bases, in that order; junction bases with no gene match: 10. The V gene's germline CDR1 is LNHNV and CDR2 YYDKDF (reference sequence). The CDR3, as DNA: TGTGCCACCAGCAGAACCCGACAGGGCCTTGGGCCCCAGCATTTT. Translating gives CATSRTRQGLGPQHF.

There are many counts of this clonotype. The chain uses TRBV7-9 and TRBJ2-5; D is uncertain. Per germline, CDR1 SEHNR and CDR2 FQNEAQ (reference sequence). The CDR3 contains 13 residues. Trimming stripped 2 bases from V and 2 bases from J, with 6 bases between. The CDR3 protein is CASSLMRQETQYF. The CDR3 DNA reads as TGTGCCAGCAGCTTAATGCGACAAGAGACCCAGTACTTC.

The table lists this clonotype with many counts. The DNA for the CDR3 is TGTGCCAGCAGCCGGACAGGGGGCGGCAATCAGCCCCAGCATTTT. Translated: CASSRTGGGNQPQHF. This sequence joins TRBV14 and TRBJ1-5, with 11 bases aligning to TRBD1. The CDR3 spans 15 residues. V lost 4 bases, J lost 2 bases, and 1 base stayed unmatched. Germline V gene lookup returns CDR1 SGHDN and CDR2 FVKESK.

This clonotype was seen repeatedly, ten times or more. The rearrangement joins TRBV11-2 to TRBJ1-3; no clear D. The CDR3 is 18 residues long. Per the germline V gene, CDR1 is SGHAT and CDR2 is FQNNGV. Trimming stripped 0 bases from V and 0 bases from J, with 15 bases between. DNA of the CDR3: TGTGCCAGCAGCTTAGATGGTAATGCGGTCCCCTCTGGAAACACCATATATTTT. It is translated as CASSLDGNAVPSGNTIYF. Complete variable domain (other parts from reference TRBV11-2 and TRBJ1-3): EAGVAQSPRYKIIEKRQSVAFWCNPISGHATLYWYQQILGQGPKLLIQFQNNGVVDDSQLPKDRFSAERLKGVDSTLKIQPAKLEDSAVYLCASSLDGNAVPSGNTIYFGEGSWLTVV.